The 25 T cell receptor beta chains given below trace back to one sample, sequenced in a study of cytomegalovirus exposure and HLA in healthy donors. The PCR ran on 60 Vbeta and 13 Jbeta primers. Using immunoSEQ multiplex PCR, the repertoire was profiled, and TCRdb retains in-frame clones only, with some absent. Among more than 110,000 clones listed, more than 75% were seen once. Sequencing was done on a sample of PBMCs. The receptor set was obtained from a male donor in good health and CMV-seronegative.

CDR3: CASSRQGAGGELFF. CDR3 in DNA: TGTGCCAGCAGCAGACAGGGGGCCGGCGGGGAGCTGTTTTTT. The rearrangement links TRBV9 to TRBJ2-2, with 10 bases matching TRBD1. The CDR3 runs to 14 residues. The J segment lost 7 bases and the V segment lost 4 bases, leaving 4 bases of the junction unmatched. Germline V gives CDR1 SGDLS, CDR2 YYNGEE.

V usage is TRBV6-1 and J usage is TRBJ2-3, with unresolved D. CDR1 MNHNS and CDR2 SASEGT come from the germline V gene. V lost 2 bases and J 4 bases, leaving 4 bases between the germline ends. The CDR3 is 12 amino acids. The CDR3 bases are TGTGCCAGCAGTGAACGAGCAGATACGCAGTATTTT. Protein: CASSERADTQYF.

This rearrangement joins TRBV5-6 to TRBJ2-7; 11 nucleotides line up with TRBD2. The CDR3 is 16 amino acids. The V segment lost 5 bases and the J segment 7 bases; nucleotides outside the gene matches: 14. Germline CDR1 reads SGHDT; CDR2 reads YYEEEE. The CDR3 here is CASSSKLGLAGGEQYF. In nucleotides, the CDR3 is TGTGCCAGCAGTTCAAAGTTGGGGCTAGCGGGGGGTGAGCAGTACTTC.

V usage is TRBV5-5 and J usage is TRBJ2-7; D possibly corresponds to TRBD1 (5 bases). Trimming cost V 5 bases and J 6 bases, with 12 bases left between them. The CDR3 consists of 12 residues. Germline V gene data show CDR1 as SGHKS and CDR2 as YYEKEE (reference sequence). CDR3 sequence (DNA): TGTGCCAGCAGTCAGACAGAGAGCGAGCAGTACTTC. This sequence encodes CASSQTESEQYF.

The chain is built from TRBV27 and TRBJ2-1, with D perhaps TRBD1 (6 bases). The CDR3 totals 15 residues. Looked up from germline, CDR1 is MNHEY and CDR2 is SMNVEV (reference sequence). V lost 2 bases and J lost 8, with 16 bases in between. The CDR3 is CASSLTAGVGYEQFF. The CDR3 nucleotides are TGTGCCAGCAGTTTAACGGCAGGGGTTGGGTATGAGCAGTTCTTC.

The chain has TRBV7-9 and TRBJ2-7; 11 positions agree with TRBD2. From germline, CDR1 is SEHNR and CDR2 FQNEAQ (reference sequence). Losses at the gene ends were 0 bases for V and 3 bases for J; bases not matched to a gene: 1. The CDR3 extends over 15 amino acids. The CDR3, as DNA: TGTGCCAGCAGCTTAGCCACTAGCGGGGGCTACGAGCAGTACTTC. Translation gives CASSLATSGGYEQYF.

The chain links TRBV19 to TRBJ2-1, with a tentative D call TRBD1 (5 bases). Looked up from germline, CDR1 is LNHDA and CDR2 is SQIVND (reference sequence). There are 13 residues in the CDR3. Trimming took off 5 bases at V and 7 bases at J, with 12 bases between the two ends. In DNA form, the CDR3 reads TGTGCCAGTAGTCCCAGGGTGGTAAATGAGCAGTTCTTC. Residues: CASSPRVVNEQFF.

J is TRBJ2-5 and V is TRBV7-9, with TRBD1 as a possible D gene (5 bases). Germline loops: CDR1 SEHNR, CDR2 FQNEAQ (reference sequence). CDR3 length: 12 residues. The V and J ends lost 7 bases and 5 bases respectively, with 11 bases between them. The CDR3 DNA sequence: TGTGCCAGCACCATCGCAGGGGAGACCCAGTACTTC. It codes for CASTIAGETQYF.

The V call is TRBV5-1, the J call TRBJ2-1; 8 bases agree with TRBD2. This CDR3 contains 16 residues. Germline V lookup: CDR1 SGHRS, CDR2 YFSETQ. V gave up 1 base and J gave up 0 bases; unmatched junction bases: 3. CDR3 loop: CASSLFSGVSYNEQFF. The CDR3 nucleotides read TGCGCCAGCAGCTTGTTTAGCGGGGTCTCCTACAATGAGCAGTTCTTC. Using reference TRBV5-1 and TRBJ2-1 for the parts outside the CDR3, the full variable domain is KAGVTQTPRYLIKTRGQQVTLSCSPISGHRSVSWYQQTPGQGLQFLFEYFSETQRNKGNFPGRFSGRQFSNSRSEMNVSTLELGDSALYLCASSLFSGVSYNEQFFGPGTRLTVL.

The CDR3 DNA reads as TGTGCCAGCAGTCCGGACATCTACTCTGGAAACACCATATATTTT. Translation gives CASSPDIYSGNTIYF. The chain is built from TRBV28 and TRBJ1-3, with a possible D match to TRBD1 (5 bases). The V and J ends lost 5 bases and 0 bases respectively, with 11 bases between them. The CDR3 is 15 amino acids. The germline CDR1 and CDR2 sequences are MDHEN and SYDVKM.

This chain links TRBV2 with TRBJ2-3; no reliable D call. This CDR3 has 13 amino acids. The germline gives CDR1 SNHLY, CDR2 FYNNEI. Trimming took 7 bases from V and 0 from J, leaving 8 bases between them. This chain's CDR3 is CASKPSSTDTQYF. The CDR3 DNA follows: TGTGCCAGCAAGCCTAGTAGCACAGATACGCAGTATTTT.

This clone was counted only a few times. This rearrangement joins TRBV10-2 to TRBJ2-5; TRBD2 matches 12 bases. The CDR3 totals 15 residues. Germline lookup yields CDR1 WSHSY and CDR2 SAAADI. The junction had 10 bases not matched to a gene; V was cut back by 3 bases and J by 11 bases. The CDR3, as DNA: TGCGCCAGCAGTGAAAGTACTAGCGGGGGGCCGGGGCAGTACTTC. Translating gives CASSESTSGGPGQYF.

The genes are TRBV9 and TRBJ1-3; 7 bases are shared with TRBD1. This CDR3 is 16 amino acids long. V lost 0 bases and J lost 3; bases outside the gene matches: 6. Per germline, CDR1 SGDLS and CDR2 YYNGEE. The DNA of the CDR3 is TGTGCCAGCAGCGTAGAAGACAGGGAGGTTGGAAACACCATATATTTT. Amino acid sequence: CASSVEDREVGNTIYF.

This clone was detected once. The genes are TRBV6-5 and TRBJ1-1; 9 nucleotides agree with TRBD1. The CDR3 sequence is 13 residues long. Unmatched junction bases numbered 7, after V lost 3 bases and J lost 11 bases. The germline V gene encodes CDR1 MNHEY and CDR2 SVGAGI. The CDR3 DNA reads as TGTGCCAGCAGTTATTCGGGACAGGGACGGGCTTTCTTT. This translates into CASSYSGQGRAFF.

There are a few counts of this clone. The chain recombines TRBV20-1 with TRBJ1-1; the D is unclear. The CDR3 totals 10 residues. The V and J ends lost 2 bases and 11 bases respectively, with 9 bases between them. Germline V gives CDR1 DFQATT, CDR2 SNEGSKA (reference sequence). This CDR3 reads CSARYAEAFF. In DNA form, the CDR3 reads TGCAGTGCTAGATACGCCGAGGCTTTCTTT.

The gene calls are TRBV19 and TRBJ1-4; possible D gene TRBD1, 5 bases. The ends were cut back, 7 bases at V and 6 bases at J, with 15 bases in the middle. Germline CDR1 LNHDA, CDR2 SQIVND (reference sequence). The CDR3 has 14 residues. The CDR3 is CASNPGGPYEKLFF. CDR3 coding DNA: TGTGCCAGTAATCCCGGGGGACCTTATGAAAAACTGTTTTTT.

This chain joins TRBV7-2 and TRBJ2-1; 8 bases are shared with TRBD2. The CDR3 sequence is 14 residues long. Losses at the gene ends were 5 bases for V and 2 bases for J; bases not matched to a gene: 2. The germline CDR1 and CDR2 sequences are SGHTA and FQGNSA. CDR3 sequence (DNA): TGTGCCAGCAGCCCCGGGGGGGCCTACAATGAGCAGTTCTTC. Protein: CASSPGGAYNEQFF.

The rearrangement uses TRBV5-4 and TRBJ1-5, with 8 bases aligning to TRBD1. Per the germline V gene, CDR1 is SGHNT and CDR2 is YYREEE (reference sequence). The junction had 6 bases not matched to a gene; V was cut back by 2 bases and J by 2 bases. This CDR3 spans 16 amino acids. CDR3 coding DNA: TGTGCCAGCAGCTTCACAGGGGGTAGTGGCAATCAGCCCCAGCATTTT. Amino acid sequence: CASSFTGGSGNQPQHF.

V gene TRBV19 combines with J gene TRBJ1-5, with unresolved D. The V end was cut by 5 bases, the J end by 5 bases, with 10 bases between. The length of the CDR3 is 13 residues. Germline CDR1 and CDR2: LNHDA and SQIVND (reference sequence). DNA for the CDR3: TGTGCCAGTAGTGAAAGGAGAGATCAGCCCCAGCATTTT. Its protein is CASSERRDQPQHF. Based on the CDR3 plus reference TRBV19 and TRBJ1-5, the full variable domain is DGGITQSPKYLFRKEGQNVTLSCEQNLNHDAMYWYRQDPGQGLRLIYYSQIVNDFQKGDIAEGYSVSREKKESFPLTVTSAQKNPTAFYLCASSERRDQPQHFGDGTRLSIL.

The chain couples TRBV7-2 to TRBJ2-5, with D unclear. This CDR3 has 13 amino acids. CDR1 and CDR2 from the germline V gene are SGHTA and FQGNSA. V was trimmed by 5 bases and J by 1 base, leaving 8 bases between them. The CDR3 region is CASSPSGQETQYF. The DNA for the CDR3 is TGTGCCAGCAGCCCATCCGGCCAAGAGACCCAGTACTTC.

The chain couples TRBV7-6 to TRBJ2-6; tentative D call: TRBD1 (5 bases). Germline CDR1 SGHVS, CDR2 FNYEAQ. CDR3 length: 17 residues. Trimming removed 3 bases at V and 0 bases at J, with 12 bases between. The DNA of the CDR3 is TGTGCCAGCAGCTTTAACAGGCTTTACTCTGGGGCCAACGTCCTGACTTTC. Translating it yields CASSFNRLYSGANVLTF.

This clone appeared a few times. The V gene is TRBV5-1, the J gene TRBJ2-7, with 10 bases fitting TRBD1. The CDR3 runs to 15 residues. Germline lookup yields CDR1 SGHRS and CDR2 YFSETQ. Trimming removed 7 bases from V and 4 bases from J; junction bases left unmatched: 11. CDR3 nucleotides: TGCGCCAGCCAATCCGGGACAGGGGCCGAATACGAGCAGTACTTC. It yields the protein CASQSGTGAEYEQYF.

The rearrangement joins TRBV4-2 to TRBJ2-5, with 13 bases lining up with TRBD2. CDR3 size: 15 residues. Germline-derived CDR1 and CDR2 are LGHNA and YNFKEQ. J was trimmed by 1 base and V by 5 bases; bases with no gene match: 1. The CDR3 nucleotides read TGTGCCAGCAGCGGGACTAGCGGGGCCCAAGAGACCCAGTACTTC. Encoded protein: CASSGTSGAQETQYF.

The V gene is TRBV25-1, the J gene TRBJ1-4; 7 bases agree with TRBD1. Looked up from germline, CDR1 is MGHDK and CDR2 is SYGVNS. Trimming cost V 1 base and J 8 bases; bases outside gene matches: 7. The CDR3 has 15 residues. DNA of the CDR3: TGTGCCAGCAGTGAATGGCAAGGGGGCGGCGAAAAACTGTTTTTT. This gives the protein CASSEWQGGGEKLFF. Supplemented by reference TRBV25-1 and TRBJ1-4, the full variable domain reads EADIYQTPRYLVIGTGKKITLECSQTMGHDKMYWYQQDPGMELHLIHYSYGVNSTEKGDLSSESTVSRIRTEHFPLTLESARPSHTSQYLCASSEWQGGGEKLFFGSGTQLSVL.

The rearrangement joins TRBV10-3 to TRBJ1-1, with TRBD1 matching 7 bases. Germline lookup yields CDR1 ENHRY and CDR2 SYGVKD. The CDR3 consists of 14 residues. V lost 4 bases and J lost 1; bases outside the gene matches: 3. The CDR3 loop is CAISGGQANTEAFF. As DNA, the CDR3 is TGTGCCATCAGTGGAGGACAGGCGAACACTGAAGCTTTCTTT.